This TCR beta chain was identified in a study of blood T cells in healthy people across ages (dated by TCRdb to between 2015 and 2017). With regard to the full study: Template switching captured roughly one uniquely barcoded TCR beta cDNA molecule per two T cells in model experiments. Two additional independent replicas of 1 million unique cDNA reads from the same blood draw were analyzed for two donors (one aged 18 to 29 and one aged 80 or older). The donors were divided into four age groups: young (average around 17 years), middle-aged (roughly 42), aged (roughly 66) and long-lived (approximately 74). The study measured age-related changes in TCR beta repertoire diversity using deep sequencing normalized with unique cDNA molecular identifiers. Donors of different ages were randomly distributed across sequencing lanes to avoid experimental bias. Overall results and qualifications from the work: Estimates of total diversity based on one million sequenced T cells were considered lower bounds and underestimates. Observed TCR beta diversity correlated strongly with the percentage of naive T cells measured by flow cytometry. Compared with the aged group, the long-lived group had more naive CD4+ T cells, fewer expanded clones and increased TCR diversity, a pattern suggesting age selection. Because profiling used bulk unsorted PBMCs, naive and antigen-experienced compartments could not be compared conclusively. As age increased, observed TCR beta diversity per million T cells dropped in a roughly linear way, and a significant reduction was already evident by age roughly 40. Donor CMV infection status was unknown, potentially confounding age-related changes in expanded clonotypes.

The 35 to 40 donors, aged roughly 6 to 95 years, were systemically healthy Caucasian individuals from Russia. Ten milliliters of peripheral blood were drawn from each donor into EDTA-treated Vacutainer tubes. PBMCs were isolated by Ficoll-Paque density-gradient centrifugation, with at least 6 million obtained per sample. Trizol reagent was used to extract total RNA from PBMCs, with at least 6 micrograms per sample. Naive CD45RAhigh/CD27high T cell percentages were measured by flow cytometry on a PBMC aliquot from every donor. The CDR3 starts with the cysteine, ends with the phenylalanine, and has 15 residues. Of all the DNA, just the CDR3 is kept, 45 bases in frame from base 1. V is trimmed back by 5 bases and J by 4 bases, and the junction contains 4 bases that no gene match accounts for. Looking up the germline V gene yields CDR1 MGHRA and CDR2 YSYEKL. A remark on this clonotype: The clone's antigen remains unknown. No base qualities exist here, and no much larger clone lies one base off it.

Library prep was done by 5' RACE. These reads were obtained on an Illumina HiSeq 2500. A second roughly 6 to 11 cycle PCR used a sample-barcoded 5' primer and a J-beta primer mix. A unique molecular identifier was introduced onto each TCR beta cDNA molecule by a template-switch 5' adaptor carrying 12 random nucleotides. At least 3 million CDR3-containing paired-end reads were obtained from each sample. The Mint cDNA synthesis kit, primed by a TRBC-specific oligonucleotide, was used to synthesize first-strand cDNA from all RNA. All cDNA was treated with uracil-DNA glycosylase and then went through a first 18-cycle PCR with the universal primers M1SS and BC2_uni_R. The study's own analysis went as follows. Normalization of each sample was performed by random selection of 1 million high-quality reads, each carrying a distinct molecular identifier. Instead of being binned into consensus sequences, reads that shared molecular identifiers were thrown out. CDR3 identification, clonotype clustering and error correction used MiTCR with a Q25 quality threshold and the strictest error-elimination algorithm. A nonparametric unseen species model with Euler transformation was used to estimate lower-bound total TCR beta diversity. TCRdb reanalyzed the raw reads on its own, using fastp at Q25 for trimming and MiXCR for clone calling, and kept in-frame beta chains. Rows merge per CDR3 protein into single entries with the most common DNA and genes. V and J calls and clone size were set by TCRdb, not the authors. Counted in this sample were 1.5 million to 2 million distinct CDR3 sequences; 28% of them appeared once. Around 7.7% of the sample belongs to the ten largest clones.

Specimen: blood. The receptor was derived from a woman aged 25 to 39 in good health. The V gene is TRBV4-1 and the J gene is TRBJ2-2; TRBD1 aligns with 10 central bases. Here is the DNA: TGCGCCAGCAGCAGGACAGGGGGAATCACCGGGGAGCTGTTTTTT. Protein translation: CASSRTGGITGELFF.